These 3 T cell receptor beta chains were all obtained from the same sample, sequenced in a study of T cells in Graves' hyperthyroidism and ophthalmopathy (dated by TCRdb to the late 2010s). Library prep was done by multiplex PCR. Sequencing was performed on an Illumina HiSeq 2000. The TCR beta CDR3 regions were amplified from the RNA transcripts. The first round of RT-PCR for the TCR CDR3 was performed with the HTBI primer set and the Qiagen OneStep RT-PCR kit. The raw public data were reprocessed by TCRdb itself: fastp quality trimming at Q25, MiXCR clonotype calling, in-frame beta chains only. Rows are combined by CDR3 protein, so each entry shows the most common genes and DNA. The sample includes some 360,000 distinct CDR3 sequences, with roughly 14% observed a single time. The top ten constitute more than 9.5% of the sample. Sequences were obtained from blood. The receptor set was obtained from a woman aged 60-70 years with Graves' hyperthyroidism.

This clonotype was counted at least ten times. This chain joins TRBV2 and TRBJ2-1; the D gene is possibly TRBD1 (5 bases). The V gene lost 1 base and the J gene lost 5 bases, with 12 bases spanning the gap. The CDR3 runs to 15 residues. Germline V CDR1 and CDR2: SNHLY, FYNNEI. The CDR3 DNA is TGTGCCAGCAGTGAAGGTGGGGCGGCTAACAATGAGCAGTTCTTC. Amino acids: CASSEGGAANNEQFF. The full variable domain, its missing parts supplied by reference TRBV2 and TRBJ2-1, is EPEVTQTPSHQVTQMGQEVILRCVPISNHLYFYWYRQILGQKVEFLVSFYNNEISEKSEIFDDQFSVERPDGSNFTLKIRSTKLEDSAMYFCASSEGGAANNEQFFGPGTRLTVL.

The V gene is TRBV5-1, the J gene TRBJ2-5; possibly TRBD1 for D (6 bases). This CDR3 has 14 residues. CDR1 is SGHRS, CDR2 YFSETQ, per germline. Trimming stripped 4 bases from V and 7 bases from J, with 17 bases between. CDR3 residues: CASSPRTSGATQYF. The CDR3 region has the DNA TGCGCCAGCAGCCCTCGGACCTCAGGGGCGACCCAGTACTTC.

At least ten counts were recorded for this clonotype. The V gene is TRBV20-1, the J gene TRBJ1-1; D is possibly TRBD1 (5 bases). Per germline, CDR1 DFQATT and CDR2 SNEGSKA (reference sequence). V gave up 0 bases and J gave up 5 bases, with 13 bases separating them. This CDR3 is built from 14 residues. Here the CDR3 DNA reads TGCAGTGCTAGAGAAGGGGTCTCGAGGACTGAAGCTTTCTTT. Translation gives CSAREGVSRTEAFF.